A single sample is the source of the 6 T cell receptor beta chains below, sequenced in a study of blood T cell repertoires in COVID-19. Data came from immunoSEQ multiplex PCR; TCRdb stores just in-frame clones and leaves some out. The sample has approximately 380,000 clones; roughly 85% are singletons. Sequenced sample: peripheral blood. The receptors were sampled from a woman in her late teens or twenties with acute or convalescent COVID-19.

This clone has a single count. The chain joins TRBV18 to TRBJ2-7; TRBD1 matches at 10 bases. J was trimmed by 3 bases and V by 1 base; bases with no gene match: 27. The CDR3 totals 23 residues. The germline CDR1 and CDR2 sequences are KGHSH and LQKENI. For the CDR3, the DNA is TGTGCCAGCTCACCACGCAGATTTCCGGGACAGGGGTTGGTAGCGGGCCTCCTCTACGAGCAGTACTTC. This sequence encodes CASSPRRFPGQGLVAGLLYEQYF.

This rearrangement joins TRBV5-6 to TRBJ1-1; 7 bases agree with TRBD1. CDR3 length: 13 amino acids. Germline CDR1 SGHDT, CDR2 YYEEEE. V lost 6 bases to trimming and J lost 7 bases; unmatched junction nucleotides: 9. CDR3 in amino acids: CASILRGRSEAFF. CDR3 coding DNA: TGTGCCAGCATATTAAGGGGGCGGAGTGAAGCTTTCTTT. The full variable domain, rest sourced from reference TRBV5-6 and TRBJ1-1, is DAGVTQSPTHLIKTRGQQVTLRCSPKSGHDTVSWYQQALGQGPQFIFQYYEEEERQRGNFPDRFSGHQFPNYSSELNVNALLLGDSALYLCASILRGRSEAFFGQGTRLTVV.

The chain has TRBV9 and TRBJ2-6, with TRBD1 matching over 11 bases. Losses at the gene ends were 0 bases for V and 0 bases for J; bases not matched to a gene: 14. The germline CDR1 and CDR2 sequences are SGDLS and YYNGEE. CDR3 length: 22 residues. CDR3 nucleotide sequence: TGTGCCAGCAGCGTAGCTATGGAGAAGGGGGACAGGGGGACCTCTGGGGCCAACGTCCTGACTTTC. As protein: CASSVAMEKGDRGTSGANVLTF.

The rearrangement uses TRBV4-2 and TRBJ1-6; 10 positions agree with TRBD1. The ends lost 4 bases at V and 8 bases at J; junction bases unmatched: 5. Per the germline V gene, CDR1 is LGHNA and CDR2 is YNFKEQ. The CDR3 is 15 amino acids. This CDR3 is CASSPGTGAHSPLHF. For the CDR3, the DNA is TGTGCCAGCAGCCCAGGGACAGGGGCGCATTCACCCCTCCACTTT.

The J gene is TRBJ2-7, the V gene TRBV10-2; possible D gene TRBD1, 6 bases. V shed 6 bases and J shed 3 bases, with 6 bases lying between them. Germline V gene data show CDR1 as WSHSY and CDR2 as SAAADI. This CDR3 region has 11 residues. In DNA, the CDR3 is TGCGCCAGCAGAGGGGGCTACGAGCAGTACTTC. Translation: CASRGGYEQYF.

CDR3 protein: CAISRTGPNTEAFF. CDR3 nucleotide sequence: TGTGCCATCAGTAGGACAGGGCCGAACACTGAAGCTTTCTTT. The rearrangement uses TRBV10-3 and TRBJ1-1; 8 positions agree with TRBD1. V shed 5 bases and J 1 base; nucleotides not matched to a gene: 3. The CDR3 sequence is 14 residues long. Germline lookup yields CDR1 ENHRY and CDR2 SYGVKD.